Listed here are 16 T cell receptor beta chains from one sample, sequenced in a study of follicular helper T cells after annual influenza vaccination. Indicated time point: 2013-2014 season, 7 days after vaccination. Assay: immunoSEQ multiplex PCR; the TCRdb copy retains only in-frame clones and omits some. The sample contains 9,500 to 10,000 clones, roughly 80% of which appear only once. Sequencing used CXCR5- memory CD4+ T cells sorted from blood, obtained 7 days after influenza vaccination. Every receptor here comes from an adult who received the influenza vaccine.

The chain is built from TRBV28 and TRBJ1-1, with D hard to call. With 2 bases removed from V and 1 base from J, the gap between germline ends came to 5 bases. Germline loops: CDR1 MDHEN, CDR2 SYDVKM. The CDR3 covers 13 residues. CDR3 sequence reads: CASSLKANTEAFF. DNA of the CDR3: TGTGCCAGCAGTTTAAAGGCGAACACTGAAGCTTTCTTT.

The V gene is TRBV5-5, the J gene TRBJ1-6, with D possibly being TRBD1 (5 bases). CDR3 size: 13 residues. Between the trimmed V and J ends, which lost 4 bases and 10 bases, there was a span of 12 bases. Germline CDR1 reads SGHKS; CDR2 reads YYEKEE (reference sequence). The CDR3 DNA sequence: TGTGCCAGCAGCGCCGAGTGGGGCTCACCCCTCCACTTT. Translation: CASSAEWGSPLHF. Combining the CDR3 with reference TRBV5-5 and TRBJ1-6 gives the whole variable domain DAGVTQSPTHLIKTRGQQVTLRCSPISGHKSVSWYQQVLGQGPQFIFQYYEKEERGRGNFPDRFSARQFPNYSSELNVNALLLGDSALYLCASSAEWGSPLHFGNGTRLTVT.

The V call is TRBV9, the J call TRBJ2-1, with unresolved D. The CDR3 is made up of 16 amino acids. Between the trimmed V and J ends, which lost 0 bases and 4 bases, there was a span of 14 bases. Germline CDR1 is SGDLS and CDR2 is YYNGEE. In DNA form, the CDR3 reads TGTGCCAGCAGCGTAGTATCAACCCAGGATTACAATGAGCAGTTCTTC. It encodes CASSVVSTQDYNEQFF.

This chain links TRBV6-5 with TRBJ2-3; D not resolved. This CDR3 region has 16 residues. Germline loops: CDR1 MNHEY, CDR2 SVGAGI. The V end was cut by 0 bases, the J end by 1 base, with 11 bases between. This CDR3 reads CASSYSSQIGTDTQYF. CDR3 DNA sequence: TGTGCCAGCAGTTACTCTTCACAAATAGGCACAGATACGCAGTATTTT.

This chain joins TRBV4-1 and TRBJ2-7, with TRBD2 matching over 9 bases. Germline V gene data show CDR1 as MGHRA and CDR2 as YSYEKL. With 4 bases clipped from V and 2 bases from J, the junction kept 12 bases outside the gene matches. The CDR3 extends over 17 amino acids. CDR3 sequence: CASSLGVTSGAPYEQYF. CDR3 in DNA: TGCGCCAGCAGCCTGGGGGTGACTAGCGGAGCCCCCTACGAGCAGTACTTC.

The rearrangement joins TRBV18 to TRBJ2-7; the D is unclear. Between the trimmed V and J ends, which lost 3 bases and 1 base, there was a span of 4 bases. The CDR3 spans 12 residues. Looked up from germline, CDR1 is KGHSH and CDR2 is LQKENI. The CDR3 DNA follows: TGTGCCAGCTCACCGGGTTCCTACGAGCAGTACTTC. Translation: CASSPGSYEQYF.

The chain joins TRBV2 to TRBJ2-1; 11 bases are a match to TRBD2. CDR3 length: 17 residues. Germline assignment: CDR1 SNHLY and CDR2 FYNNEI. The V segment lost 6 bases and the J segment 4 bases; nucleotides outside the gene matches: 11. Here the CDR3 reads CASRPITGTSGYNEQFF. The DNA for the CDR3 is TGTGCCAGCAGACCAATAACCGGGACTAGCGGTTACAATGAGCAGTTCTTC.

The chain joins TRBV5-6 to TRBJ2-1; 7 bases match TRBD1. Germline trimming cut 3 bases from V and 8 bases from J; bases unmatched to any gene: 11. This CDR3 region has 15 residues. Germline loops: CDR1 SGHDT, CDR2 YYEEEE. The CDR3 here is CASSSREGAKYEQFF. CDR3 coding DNA: TGTGCCAGCAGCTCGAGAGAGGGGGCGAAGTATGAGCAGTTCTTC.

The chain has TRBV6-5 and TRBJ2-7; D is uncertain. Germline CDR1 reads MNHEY; CDR2 reads SVGAGI. The V end was cut by 6 bases, the J end by 0 bases, with 9 bases between. The CDR3 sequence is 13 residues long. CDR3 nucleotides: TGTGCCAGCAGCCGCACATACTCCTACGAGCAGTACTTC. Its protein product is CASSRTYSYEQYF.

This chain joins TRBV11-3 and TRBJ1-4; 10 bases align to TRBD1. Losses at the gene ends were 5 bases for V and 2 bases for J; bases not matched to a gene: 8. CDR1 SGHNT and CDR2 YENEEA come from the germline V gene. The CDR3 runs to 17 residues. CDR3 coding DNA: TGTGCCAGCAGCCGACAGGGGGCAAGGGGGACTAATGAAAAACTGTTTTTT. Its translation: CASSRQGARGTNEKLFF.

The chain uses TRBV4-2 and TRBJ1-2; TRBD1 agrees at 8 bases. Germline assignment: CDR1 LGHNA and CDR2 YNFKEQ. The trim removed 0 bases at V and 8 bases at J, leaving 2 bases unmatched. This CDR3 contains 13 residues. This chain's CDR3 is CASSQDGTGGYTF. In DNA, the CDR3 is TGTGCCAGCAGCCAAGATGGGACAGGCGGCTACACCTTC.

J is TRBJ2-1 and V is TRBV7-2; D is unresolved. V was trimmed by 0 bases and J by 6 bases, leaving 15 bases between them. The CDR3 loop spans 16 amino acids. Germline V gene data show CDR1 as SGHTA and CDR2 as FQGNSA. The CDR3 is CASSLASSPSVNEQFF. The CDR3, as DNA: TGTGCCAGCAGCTTAGCCTCCAGTCCGTCTGTCAATGAGCAGTTCTTC.

The V and J genes are TRBV5-6 and TRBJ2-2; D possibly corresponds to TRBD1 (5 bases). Germline CDR1 SGHDT, CDR2 YYEEEE. The CDR3 is 14 residues long. Trimming shortened V by 4 bases and J by 3 bases, and 10 bases separated the two germline ends. CDR3 DNA: TGTGCCAGCAGCGACAGTTTCTACACCGGGGAGCTGTTTTTT. The encoded protein is CASSDSFYTGELFF.

This chain uses TRBV19 with TRBJ2-1, with TRBD2 matching 10 bases. The germline gives CDR1 LNHDA, CDR2 SQIVND (reference sequence). J was trimmed by 1 base and V by 4 bases; bases with no gene match: 4. The CDR3 is made up of 16 amino acids. The CDR3 nucleotides are TGTGCCAGTAGTAAGCCTAGCGGGAGTTCCTACAATGAGCAGTTCTTC. Encoded protein: CASSKPSGSSYNEQFF.

This chain connects TRBV12-5 to TRBJ1-1; D is uncertain. Trimming pared 7 bases from V and 3 bases from J, leaving 9 bases between. The CDR3 covers 12 residues. The germline CDR1 and CDR2 sequences are LGHNT and FRNRAP. CDR3 in amino acids: CASAKQDTEAFF. In DNA, the CDR3 is TGTGCTAGTGCAAAGCAGGACACTGAAGCTTTCTTT.

The rearrangement joins TRBV5-1 to TRBJ2-1; 7 nucleotides agree with TRBD1. The germline CDR1 and CDR2 sequences are SGHRS and YFSETQ. Trimming removed 4 bases from V and 7 bases from J; junction bases left unmatched: 11. This CDR3 spans 15 amino acids. The CDR3 reads CASSETTGIVNEQFF. DNA of the CDR3: TGCGCCAGCAGCGAGACGACAGGGATAGTGAATGAGCAGTTCTTC.